These 25 T cell receptor beta chains share one sample of origin, sequenced in a study of CD8+CD57+ T cells in acquired aplastic anemia. TCR beta VDJ combinations and CDR3 sequences were profiled from genomic DNA. TCRdb itself ran the reads through MiXCR, one entry per CDR3 protein. The sample yields some 47,000 distinct CDR3 sequences, around 70% seen once. The sample taken for sequencing was sorted CD4+, CD8+, or CD8+CD57+ T cells (not recorded which) from PBMCs. The receptors were sampled from a human donor in good health, serving as a control.

DNA for the CDR3: TGTGCCACCAGCAGCTTTGAAGATCAGCCCCAGCATTTT. This gives the protein CATSSFEDQPQHF. The chain is built from TRBV15 and TRBJ1-5; D gene ambiguous. This CDR3 is built from 13 residues. Germline CDR1 is LNHNV and CDR2 is YYDKDF (reference sequence). V lost 3 bases, J lost 5 bases, and 8 bases lay in between.

The V and J genes are TRBV19 and TRBJ2-5; TRBD1 agrees at 7 bases. Germline V lookup: CDR1 LNHDA, CDR2 SQIVND (reference sequence). V lost 3 bases, J lost 4 bases, and 5 bases stayed unmatched. The CDR3 extends over 14 amino acids. CDR3 protein: CASSIIGGSETQYF. CDR3 coding DNA: TGTGCCAGTAGTATCATAGGGGGCTCAGAGACCCAGTACTTC.

The chain carries TRBV7-9 and TRBJ2-6, with D unresolved. The CDR3 has 13 amino acids. Germline V gene lookup returns CDR1 SEHNR and CDR2 FQNEAQ (reference sequence). Deletions cut 0 bases from V and 3 bases from J, with 0 bases between. CDR3 protein: CASSLAGANVLTF. Here the CDR3 DNA reads TGTGCCAGCAGCTTAGCTGGGGCCAACGTCCTGACTTTC.

This chain connects TRBV29-1 to TRBJ1-1, with 8 bases fitting TRBD1. Germline V gene data show CDR1 as SQVTM and CDR2 as ANQGSEA. The CDR3 contains 16 residues. Trimming took 4 bases from V and 4 from J; bases not matched to a gene: 14. CDR3: CSVVGFDRGEGTEAFF. The CDR3 region has the DNA TGCAGCGTTGTTGGTTTCGACAGGGGCGAGGGCACTGAAGCTTTCTTT. Filled out from reference TRBV29-1 and TRBJ1-1, the complete variable domain reads SAVISQKPSRDICQRGTSLTIQCQVDSQVTMMFWYRQQPGQSLTLIATANQGSEATYESGFVIDKFPISRPNLTFSTLTVSNMSPEDSSIYLCSVVGFDRGEGTEAFFGQGTRLTVV.

The chain joins TRBV2 to TRBJ2-3, with D possibly TRBD2 on 6 matching bases. The germline gives CDR1 SNHLY, CDR2 FYNNEI. V was trimmed by 9 bases and J by 2 bases, leaving 9 bases between them. The length of the CDR3 is 12 residues. CDR3 loop: CARGLYTDTQYF. The CDR3 DNA reads as TGTGCCAGGGGACTCTACACAGATACGCAGTATTTT.

This clonotype was observed a few times. The genes are TRBV10-3 and TRBJ2-7; 10 bases fit TRBD1. This CDR3 is 14 amino acids long. V shed 2 bases and J 5 bases; nucleotides not matched to a gene: 3. Looked up from germline, CDR1 is ENHRY and CDR2 is SYGVKD. Written as DNA, the CDR3 is TGTGCCATCAGTGAGAACGGACAGGGGGACGAGCAGTACTTC. It specifies CAISENGQGDEQYF.

This chain links TRBV2 with TRBJ1-5, with 7 bases lining up with TRBD1. The V and J ends lost 8 bases and 3 bases, in that order; junction bases with no gene match: 1. CDR1 is SNHLY, CDR2 FYNNEI, per germline. This CDR3 has 12 amino acids. The CDR3 DNA follows: TGTGCCAGCGGGACAGACAATCAGCCCCAGCATTTT. It is translated as CASGTDNQPQHF.

This sequence joins TRBV19 and TRBJ2-1; a weak D match, TRBD1 (6 bases). This CDR3 has 15 residues. Germline CDR1 reads LNHDA; CDR2 reads SQIVND (reference sequence). Trimming stripped 4 bases from V and 6 bases from J, with 16 bases between. The CDR3 DNA follows: TGTGCCAGTAGTACCTTGACAGGTTCGGGCAATGAGCAGTTCTTC. Protein product: CASSTLTGSGNEQFF.

The rearrangement uses TRBV15 and TRBJ2-3, with D possibly matching TRBD1 (6 bases). The V end lost 0 bases, the J end lost 5 bases, and 6 bases lay between the germline ends. CDR3 length equals 13 residues. Per the germline V gene, CDR1 is LNHNV and CDR2 is YYDKDF (reference sequence). The CDR3 sequence: CATSRDRGDTQYF. As DNA, the CDR3 is TGTGCCACCAGCAGAGACAGGGGAGATACGCAGTATTTT.

As to this clonotype: This may come from a read error, since a much larger clone is one base off. The rearrangement uses TRBV4-1 and TRBJ2-6; perhaps TRBD1 as D (5 bases). Trimming removed 6 bases at V and 0 bases at J, with 12 bases between. The CDR3 contains 16 residues. The germline V gene encodes CDR1 MGHRA and CDR2 YSYEKL. In nucleotides, the CDR3 is TGCGCCAGCAGGCCCGACAGTCACTCTGGGGCCAACGTCCTGACTTTC. Amino acid sequence: CASRPDSHSGANVLTF.

By its share, this clonotype is large. V is TRBV15 and J is TRBJ2-3; D may be TRBD2 (6 bases). The CDR3 length is 13 residues. The germline V gene encodes CDR1 LNHNV and CDR2 YYDKDF (reference sequence). Trimming pared 8 bases from V and 2 bases from J, leaving 11 bases between. The CDR3 sequence is CATETSPTDTQYF. In DNA, the CDR3 is TGTGCCACCGAAACTAGCCCCACAGATACGCAGTATTTT.

The chain links TRBV9 to TRBJ1-5; possible D gene TRBD1, 5 bases. The CDR3 extends over 15 amino acids. The V end lost 0 bases, the J end lost 0 bases, and 7 bases lay between the germline ends. CDR1 and CDR2 from the germline V gene are SGDLS and YYNGEE. The CDR3 nucleotides are TGTGCCAGCAGCGTAGCGGGGGGTAGCAATCAGCCCCAGCATTTT. This sequence encodes CASSVAGGSNQPQHF.

This chain connects TRBV2 to TRBJ2-5; no firm D call. From germline, CDR1 is SNHLY and CDR2 FYNNEI. The CDR3 runs 13 residues. V lost 4 bases and J lost 1, with 7 bases in between. The CDR3 region is CASSVHTQETQYF. The CDR3 DNA reads as TGTGCCAGCAGTGTTCACACCCAAGAGACCCAGTACTTC.

This clonotype was recorded many times. The chain combines TRBV5-1 with TRBJ1-2, with TRBD1 as a possible D gene (6 bases). V dropped 5 bases and J dropped 4 bases, with 18 bases sitting between them. CDR1 is SGHRS, CDR2 YFSETQ, per germline. This CDR3 region has 15 residues. The CDR3 spells CASSVEGGFVYGYTF. CDR3 sequence (DNA): TGCGCCAGCAGTGTGGAGGGGGGTTTTGTCTATGGCTACACCTTC. The whole variable domain, remainder taken from reference TRBV5-1 and TRBJ1-2, is KAGVTQTPRYLIKTRGQQVTLSCSPISGHRSVSWYQQTPGQGLQFLFEYFSETQRNKGNFPGRFSGRQFSNSRSEMNVSTLELGDSALYLCASSVEGGFVYGYTFGSGTRLTVV.

The gene calls are TRBV15 and TRBJ2-1, with TRBD1 identical over 7 bases. Germline V gene data show CDR1 as LNHNV and CDR2 as YYDKDF (reference sequence). The CDR3 has 14 residues. Trimming cost V 3 bases and J 8 bases; bases outside gene matches: 7. In nucleotides, the CDR3 is TGTGCCACCAGCAGCGGGACAGAGGGGGATGAGCAGTTCTTC. Translating gives CATSSGTEGDEQFF.

The V and J genes are TRBV7-8 and TRBJ1-6, with TRBD1 identical over 10 bases. Germline V lookup: CDR1 SGHVS, CDR2 FQNEAQ. The length of the CDR3 is 13 residues. The ends lost 8 bases at V and 9 bases at J; junction bases unmatched: 4. The CDR3 DNA follows: TGTGCCAGCGGACAGGGGGGCGGTTCACCCCTCCACTTT. It specifies CASGQGGGSPLHF.

The rearrangement links TRBV2 to TRBJ2-1, with 10 bases aligning to TRBD2. Germline CDR1 reads SNHLY; CDR2 reads FYNNEI. The CDR3 length is 14 residues. Losses at the gene ends were 6 bases for V and 7 bases for J; bases not matched to a gene: 6. CDR3 DNA sequence: TGTGCCAGCAGCCCGGGACTAGCGAGAAATGAGCAGTTCTTC. Encoded protein: CASSPGLARNEQFF. Variable domain in full (rest from reference TRBV2 and TRBJ2-1): EPEVTQTPSHQVTQMGQEVILRCVPISNHLYFYWYRQILGQKVEFLVSFYNNEISEKSEIFDDQFSVERPDGSNFTLKIRSTKLEDSAMYFCASSPGLARNEQFFGPGTRLTVL.

This clonotype was counted a few times. The chain carries TRBV15 and TRBJ2-7; D is unresolved. Trimming removed 6 bases from V and 2 bases from J, with 17 bases in between. The CDR3 loop spans 15 amino acids. Germline loops: CDR1 LNHNV, CDR2 YYDKDF (reference sequence). The CDR3 here is CATSTAGATTYEQYF. The CDR3 DNA follows: TGTGCCACCAGTACAGCTGGCGCGACGACCTACGAGCAGTACTTC.

About this clonotype itself: The junction shows a germline mismatch at one end, possibly a read error. The chain recombines TRBV7-7 with TRBJ2-1, with 13 bases lining up with TRBD2. This CDR3 region has 15 residues. Germline CDR1 SSHAT, CDR2 FNYEAQ (reference sequence). CDR3 amino acids: CASSPGLAGNNEQFF. CDR3 sequence (DNA): TGTGCTAGCAGCCCGGGACTAGCGGGGAACAATGAGCAGTTCTTC.

The rearrangement joins TRBV19 to TRBJ2-5, with D perhaps assigned TRBD1 or TRBD2 (6 bases each). This CDR3 region has 15 residues. Trimming cost V 1 base and J 4 bases, with 13 bases left between them. Germline CDR1 and CDR2: LNHDA and SQIVND (reference sequence). Written as DNA, the CDR3 is TGTGCCAGTAGTATAGGGGTACAGGGAGGAGAGACCCAGTACTTC. As protein: CASSIGVQGGETQYF.

This rearrangement joins TRBV5-4 to TRBJ1-2, with 7 bases that match TRBD1. The trim removed 5 bases at V and 2 bases at J, leaving 3 bases unmatched. CDR1 SGHNT and CDR2 YYREEE come from the germline V gene (reference sequence). The CDR3 covers 13 residues. DNA for the CDR3: TGTGCCAGCAGTCAGGGACAGAACTATGGCTACACCTTC. Translated: CASSQGQNYGYTF.

The rearrangement uses TRBV29-1 and TRBJ2-3, with 13 bases aligning to TRBD2. This CDR3 spans 16 amino acids. The V gene end was trimmed by 4 bases and the J gene end by 4 bases; junction bases not matched to a gene: 8. CDR1 is SQVTM, CDR2 ANQGSEA, per germline. Here the CDR3 reads CSVAGLAGRGPDTQYF. CDR3 bases: TGCAGCGTTGCGGGACTAGCGGGGAGAGGCCCAGATACGCAGTATTTT.

The chain carries TRBV20-1 and TRBJ2-3, with 11 bases matching TRBD1. Germline V gene lookup returns CDR1 DFQATT and CDR2 SNEGSKA (reference sequence). The V and J ends lost 4 bases and 3 bases, in that order; junction bases with no gene match: 6. The CDR3 runs 15 residues. The CDR3 bases are TGCAGTGCTAAGTGGGACAGGGGGAGGACAGATACGCAGTATTTT. Translating gives CSAKWDRGRTDTQYF.

The V and J genes are TRBV10-3 and TRBJ1-6, with a tentative D call TRBD1 (6 bases). This CDR3 region has 16 residues. CDR1 and CDR2 (germline): ENHRY, SYGVKD. V gave up 4 bases and J gave up 7 bases, with 17 bases separating them. CDR3 coding DNA: TGTGCCATCAGTGGCAAACAGGGTAATACAAATTCACCCCTCCACTTT. It specifies CAISGKQGNTNSPLHF.

In DNA, the CDR3 is TGTGCCATCAGTGAGCCCGGGACAGGGGGGACCTACGAGCAGTACTTC. This translates into CAISEPGTGGTYEQYF. The chain employs TRBV10-3 and TRBJ2-7; 11 nucleotides line up with TRBD1. This CDR3 region has 16 residues. The V gene end was trimmed by 2 bases and the J gene end by 2 bases; junction bases not matched to a gene: 5. The germline V gene has CDR1 ENHRY and CDR2 SYGVKD.